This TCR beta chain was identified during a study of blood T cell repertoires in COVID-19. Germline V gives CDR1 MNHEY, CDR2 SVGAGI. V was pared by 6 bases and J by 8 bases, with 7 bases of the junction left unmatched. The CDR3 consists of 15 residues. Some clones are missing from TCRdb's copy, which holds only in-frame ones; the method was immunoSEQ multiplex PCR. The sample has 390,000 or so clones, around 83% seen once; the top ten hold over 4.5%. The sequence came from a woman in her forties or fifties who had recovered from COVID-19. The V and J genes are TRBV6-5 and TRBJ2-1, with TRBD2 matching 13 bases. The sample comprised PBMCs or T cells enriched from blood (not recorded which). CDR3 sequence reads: CASRVRLAGGHEQFF. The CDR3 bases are TGTGCCAGCAGAGTTCGACTAGCGGGGGGTCATGAGCAGTTCTTC.